The 8 T cell receptor beta chains reported below all come from one sample, sequenced in a study of CD8 T cells in Susac syndrome. Random hexamers were used to reverse transcribe roughly 0.5 to 1 ug of RNA. TCRdb ran MiXCR on the immunoSEQ multiplex PCR reads and lists one entry per CDR3 protein. The table records about 80,000 distinct CDR3 sequences, 90% to 95% of them present only once. Sequenced input: CD8+ T cells from PBMCs. The source is a human donor in good health.

The genes are TRBV9 and TRBJ2-2; D is uncertain. Germline V gene lookup returns CDR1 SGDLS and CDR2 YYNGEE. This CDR3 has 14 residues. V was pared by 2 bases and J by 7 bases, with 12 bases between. Written as DNA, the CDR3 is TGTGCCAGCAGCGTCGCCTCCGAGGACGGGGAGCTGTTTTTT. This codes for CASSVASEDGELFF.

The chain links TRBV9 to TRBJ2-1, with 9 bases matching TRBD1. The CDR3 length is 11 residues. CDR1 is SGDLS and CDR2 is YYNGEE in the germline V gene. Trimming cost V 2 bases and J 15 bases; bases outside gene matches: 3. CDR3 region: CASSVGQGMFF. CDR3 sequence (DNA): TGTGCCAGCAGCGTGGGACAGGGAATGTTCTTC.

The chain has TRBV13 and TRBJ2-1; D unclear. CDR3 size: 14 residues. Trimming left V 6 bases short and J 0 bases short, with 9 bases between. Germline V gene lookup returns CDR1 PRHDT and CDR2 FYEKMQ (reference sequence). The CDR3 sequence is CASSPPSSYNEQFF. CDR3 nucleotides: TGTGCCAGCAGTCCGCCAAGCTCCTACAATGAGCAGTTCTTC.

The genes are TRBV5-6 and TRBJ2-3; 8 nucleotides align to TRBD1. Germline CDR1 reads SGHDT; CDR2 reads YYEEEE. The CDR3 sequence is 15 residues long. With 4 bases clipped from V and 4 bases from J, the junction kept 8 bases outside the gene matches. The CDR3 bases are TGTGCCAGCAGCCCGGGACAGGACTTCCCAGATACGCAGTATTTT. The encoded protein is CASSPGQDFPDTQYF. Full variable domain (remainder filled in from reference TRBV5-6 and TRBJ2-3): DAGVTQSPTHLIKTRGQQVTLRCSPKSGHDTVSWYQQALGQGPQFIFQYYEEEERQRGNFPDRFSGHQFPNYSSELNVNALLLGDSALYLCASSPGQDFPDTQYFGPGTRLTVL.

This clonotype appeared once. This chain joins TRBV6-5 and TRBJ1-2; 8 positions agree with TRBD1. The CDR3 has 16 amino acids. CDR1 and CDR2 from the germline V gene are MNHEY and SVGAGI. Trimming removed 2 bases from V and 4 bases from J; junction bases left unmatched: 9. CDR3 region: CASSYAQGGAPYGYTF. For the CDR3, the DNA is TGTGCCAGCAGTTACGCACAGGGGGGCGCACCCTATGGCTACACCTTC.

The V call is TRBV28, the J call TRBJ2-4, with D possibly being TRBD1 (7 bases). This CDR3 has 15 amino acids. V lost 5 bases and J lost 1, with 12 bases in between. Germline CDR1 MDHEN, CDR2 SYDVKM. CDR3 nucleotide sequence: TGTGCCAGCAGTCCCAGGGGGGTGGCCAAAAACATTCAGTACTTC. This translates into CASSPRGVAKNIQYF.

The chain is built from TRBV9 and TRBJ2-1; D unclear. V was clipped by 0 bases and J by 1 base, with 8 bases between them. This CDR3 comprises 15 residues. Germline-derived CDR1 and CDR2 are SGDLS and YYNGEE. In DNA, the CDR3 is TGTGCCAGCAGCGTAGAGGGCTGGTCCTACAATGAGCAGTTCTTC. Its translation is CASSVEGWSYNEQFF.

This chain links TRBV21-1 with TRBJ1-1. TRBV21-1 is noted as a pseudogene. The CDR3 totals 12 residues. The CDR3 region is CASSKDGTSAFF. CDR3 in DNA: TGTGCCAGCAGCAAAGATGGGACCTCGGCTTTCTTT.